This entry concerns a single TCR beta chain. Its antigen is still unknown. The CDR3 sequence is 17 residues long. J was trimmed by 0 bases and V by 4 bases; bases with no gene match: 3. Germline CDR1 SNHLY, CDR2 FYNNEI. The sample is drawn from a study of cytomegalovirus exposure and HLA in healthy donors. Whole-study results and caveats: Altogether, 164 TCR beta chains were recorded as cytomegalovirus-associated. It was reportedly the case that the classifier diagnosed cytomegalovirus status with high specificity and sensitivity. Apart from CMV serostatus, no immune exposure information was available.

Both 60 Vbeta primers and 13 Jbeta primers went into the PCR. TCRdb's copy holds only in-frame clones and misses some; the assay was immunoSEQ multiplex PCR. This table holds around 140,000 clones, about three fifths found once. Input material: PBMCs. This TCR was sampled from a male donor in good health and CMV-seronegative. The V gene is TRBV2, the J gene TRBJ2-6, with TRBD1 matching over 10 bases. DNA for the CDR3: TGTGCCAGCAGTGGGGGACAGGGGAACTCTGGGGCCAACGTCCTGACTTTC. This gives the protein CASSGGQGNSGANVLTF.